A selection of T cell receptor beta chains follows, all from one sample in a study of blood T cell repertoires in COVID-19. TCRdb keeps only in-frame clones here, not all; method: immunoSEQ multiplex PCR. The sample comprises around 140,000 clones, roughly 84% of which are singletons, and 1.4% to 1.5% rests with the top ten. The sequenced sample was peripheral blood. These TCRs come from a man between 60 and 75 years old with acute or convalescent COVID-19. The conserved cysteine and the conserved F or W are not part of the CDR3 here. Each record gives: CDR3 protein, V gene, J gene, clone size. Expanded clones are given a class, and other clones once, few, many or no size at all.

CDR3 protein: ASSPGGTDTQY
V gene: TRBV5-1
J gene: TRBJ2-3
clone size: few

CDR3 protein: ATSETGTGGNQPQH
V gene: TRBV24-1
J gene: TRBJ1-5
clone size: -

CDR3 protein: ASSPGNETQY
V gene: TRBV18
J gene: TRBJ2-5
clone size: -

CDR3 protein: ASSLFRYEQY
V gene: TRBV7-9
J gene: TRBJ2-7
clone size: once

CDR3 protein: ATSESRRTGARETQY
V gene: TRBV24-1
J gene: TRBJ2-5
clone size: -

CDR3 protein: ASSLWSGPYEQY
V gene: TRBV27
J gene: TRBJ2-7
clone size: once

CDR3 protein: AWSGGDQPQH
V gene: TRBV30
J gene: TRBJ1-5
clone size: -

CDR3 protein: SVGGGPNQPQH
V gene: TRBV29-1
J gene: TRBJ1-5
clone size: -

CDR3 protein: ASSFERGGGTEAF
V gene: TRBV5-4
J gene: TRBJ1-1
clone size: -

CDR3 protein: ATSDPGTPSDQPQH
V gene: TRBV24-1
J gene: TRBJ1-5
clone size: -

CDR3 protein: AWRAAETQY
V gene: TRBV30
J gene: TRBJ2-5
clone size: few

CDR3 protein: ATSESDRVGDTQY
V gene: TRBV24-1
J gene: TRBJ2-3
clone size: -

CDR3 protein: ASTPGTGVPRAF
V gene: TRBV27
J gene: TRBJ1-1
clone size: -

CDR3 protein: ASSQDGRVFDEQY
V gene: TRBV4-1
J gene: TRBJ2-7
clone size: -

CDR3 protein: ASSLTGVTEAF
V gene: TRBV5-4
J gene: TRBJ1-1
clone size: -

CDR3 protein: ASSNRDRNSPLH
V gene: TRBV19
J gene: TRBJ1-6
clone size: -

CDR3 protein: ASSWALGGRGTSGVSTDTQY
V gene: TRBV28
J gene: TRBJ2-3
clone size: -

CDR3 protein: ASSLQGARQPQH
V gene: TRBV19
J gene: TRBJ1-5
clone size: -

CDR3 protein: AILAGSTDTQY
V gene: TRBV10-3
J gene: TRBJ2-3
clone size: once

CDR3 protein: ASSPLGLAGVGTDTQY
V gene: TRBV18
J gene: TRBJ2-3
clone size: -

CDR3 protein: ASSPSLQGFSGNTIY
V gene: TRBV18
J gene: TRBJ1-3
clone size: -

CDR3 protein: ASSVQIRNQPQH
V gene: TRBV28
J gene: TRBJ1-5
clone size: -

CDR3 protein: ASKIPGTDTQY
V gene: TRBV19
J gene: TRBJ2-3
clone size: -

CDR3 protein: ASSQDFPYNEQF
V gene: TRBV14
J gene: TRBJ2-1
clone size: -

CDR3 protein: ASSSLGLAGRDTQY
V gene: TRBV7-3
J gene: TRBJ2-3
clone size: few

CDR3 protein: ASSSGPGAGNEQF
V gene: TRBV5-4
J gene: TRBJ2-1
clone size: -

CDR3 protein: SVEVTGVSYEQY
V gene: TRBV29-1
J gene: TRBJ2-7
clone size: -

CDR3 protein: ASRVRGNSNQPQH
V gene: TRBV6-5
J gene: TRBJ1-5
clone size: -

CDR3 protein: ASSPSPGLAGGPQDTQY
V gene: TRBV7-9
J gene: TRBJ2-3
clone size: -

CDR3 protein: ASSETGTGTNEKLF
V gene: TRBV9
J gene: TRBJ1-4
clone size: -

CDR3 protein: ASSYHGTGNTEAF
V gene: TRBV6-5
J gene: TRBJ1-1
clone size: -

CDR3 protein: ASSLPSVLNTGELF
V gene: TRBV7-9
J gene: TRBJ2-2
clone size: -

CDR3 protein: ATSSRGENTGELF
V gene: TRBV15
J gene: TRBJ2-2
clone size: -

CDR3 protein: ASSLRQAGEPQH
V gene: TRBV7-8
J gene: TRBJ1-5
clone size: -

CDR3 protein: AWTERVKNIQY
V gene: TRBV30
J gene: TRBJ2-4
clone size: -

CDR3 protein: ASSHGLAGGQSYEQF
V gene: TRBV5-1
J gene: TRBJ2-1
clone size: -

CDR3 protein: ASSGGAGAYYNSPLH
V gene: TRBV7-9
J gene: TRBJ1-6
clone size: -

CDR3 protein: ASSGGHPPYNEQF
V gene: TRBV27
J gene: TRBJ2-1
clone size: few

CDR3 protein: ASSSRTPKETQY
V gene: TRBV7-9
J gene: TRBJ2-5
clone size: -

CDR3 protein: ASSYGQGYEKLF
V gene: TRBV6-6
J gene: TRBJ1-4
clone size: -

CDR3 protein: ASSFAGTEYYEQY
V gene: TRBV7-9
J gene: TRBJ2-7
clone size: -

CDR3 protein: ASSRDRGGEKLF
V gene: TRBV7-2
J gene: TRBJ1-4
clone size: -

CDR3 protein: ASSESGGDEQY
V gene: TRBV2
J gene: TRBJ2-7
clone size: -

CDR3 protein: ASSELPGGGASRNEQF
V gene: TRBV25-1
J gene: TRBJ2-1
clone size: -

CDR3 protein: ASSPDNLNTEAF
V gene: TRBV18
J gene: TRBJ1-1
clone size: -

CDR3 protein: AWLRYNSPLH
V gene: TRBV30
J gene: TRBJ1-6
clone size: -

CDR3 protein: ASRLDSSNTEAF
V gene: TRBV2
J gene: TRBJ1-1
clone size: -

CDR3 protein: ASSAVAGKLNIQY
V gene: TRBV7-3
J gene: TRBJ2-4
clone size: few

CDR3 protein: ASSRTDRSGELF
V gene: TRBV3-1/TRBV3-2
J gene: TRBJ2-2
clone size: once

CDR3 protein: AGSSRSGLF
V gene: TRBV7-9
J gene: TRBJ2-2
clone size: -

CDR3 protein: ASSLAGVDTQY
V gene: TRBV5-4
J gene: TRBJ2-3
clone size: -

CDR3 protein: ASSFQGASGANVLT
V gene: TRBV5-1
J gene: TRBJ2-6
clone size: -